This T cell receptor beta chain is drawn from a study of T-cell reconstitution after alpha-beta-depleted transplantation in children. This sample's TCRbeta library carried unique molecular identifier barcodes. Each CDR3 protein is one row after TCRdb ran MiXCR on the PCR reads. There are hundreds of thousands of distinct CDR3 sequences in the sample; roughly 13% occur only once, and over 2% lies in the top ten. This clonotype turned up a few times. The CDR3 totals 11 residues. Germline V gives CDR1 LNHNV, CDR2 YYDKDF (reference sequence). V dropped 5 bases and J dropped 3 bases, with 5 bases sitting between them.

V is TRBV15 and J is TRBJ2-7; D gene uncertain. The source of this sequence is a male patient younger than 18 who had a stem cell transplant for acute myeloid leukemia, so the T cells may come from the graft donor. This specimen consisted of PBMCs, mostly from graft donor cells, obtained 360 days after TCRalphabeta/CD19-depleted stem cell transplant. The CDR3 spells CATSSNYEQYF. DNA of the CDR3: TGTGCCACCAGCTCAAACTACGAGCAGTACTTC.